A selection of T cell receptor beta chains follows, all from one sample in a study of shared clonotypes between healthy human individuals. The table came from immunoSEQ multiplex PCR; TCRdb's copy has only in-frame clones and leaves some out. The sample has around 240,000 clones, approximately 70% seen once. The sample consisted of memory CD4+ T cells sorted from blood. Receptor source: a man aged 25-40 years in good health. The CDR3 runs from the conserved cysteine through the conserved F or W. A D gene is named only where the DNA matches it firmly. Part of the rows lack a size; the others show once, few, many or a class for expanded clones.

j_gene | abundance | d_gene | v_gene | CDR3aa | CDR3nt
TRBJ2-1 | . | . | TRBV16 | CASSHPLRGDEFF | TGTGCCAGCAGCCACCCCTTAAGGGGCGATGAGTTCTTC
TRBJ1-1 | once | . | TRBV27 | CASSPPPHVFPMNTEAFF | TGTGCCAGCAGTCCACCCCCCCACGTGTTCCCTATGAACACTGAAGCTTTCTTT
TRBJ1-5 | . | . | TRBV28 | CASRDRAGQPQHF | TGTGCCAGCAGGGATAGGGCGGGTCAGCCCCAGCATTTT
TRBJ1-1 | . | . | TRBV7-2 | CASTDSGVTEAFF | TGTGCCAGCACCGATTCAGGGGTCACTGAAGCTTTCTTT
TRBJ2-7 | . | . | TRBV28 | CARPKTCSTYEQYF | TGTGCCAGGCCTAAGACATGCTCAACCTACGAGCAGTACTTC
TRBJ2-5 | . | TRBD1 | TRBV6-5 | CASSSDRARLGETQYF | TGTGCCAGCAGTTCGGACAGGGCTCGGTTGGGAGAGACCCAGTACTTC
TRBJ1-2 | . | TRBD1 | TRBV7-2 | CASSLWDRDVYGYTF | TGTGCCAGCAGCCTTTGGGACAGGGATGTCTATGGCTACACCTTC
TRBJ1-5 | . | TRBD1 | TRBV7-2 | CASSLQTGDGPQHF | TGTGCCAGCAGCTTACAGACAGGGGATGGGCCCCAGCATTTT
TRBJ2-3 | . | TRBD2 | TRBV6-5 | CASSRTSGRTDTQYF | TGTGCCAGCAGTAGGACTAGCGGGAGGACAGATACGCAGTATTTT
TRBJ2-7 | . | TRBD2 | TRBV30 | CAWSFRVAGGFYEQYF | TGTGCCTGGAGTTTCCGTGTAGCGGGAGGATTCTACGAGCAGTACTTC
TRBJ2-1 | once | . | TRBV27 | CASSLGGIRDNEQFF | TGTGCCAGCAGTTTGGGCGGGATCCGGGACAATGAGCAGTTCTTC
TRBJ2-3 | . | . | TRBV6-5 | CATGANADTQYF | TGTGCCACAGGCGCAAATGCAGATACGCAGTATTTT
TRBJ1-5 | many | . | TRBV2 | CASSPDQNFGQHF | TGTGCCAGCAGCCCCGACCAGAATTTCGGGCAGCATTTT
TRBJ2-1 | . | . | TRBV29-1 | CSVGQRTYNEQFF | TGCAGCGTAGGACAGCGAACCTACAATGAGCAGTTCTTC
TRBJ1-3 | few | . | TRBV5-1 | CASSLDSLGNTIYF | TGCGCCAGCAGCTTGGACAGTTTAGGAAACACCATATATTTT
TRBJ1-3 | . | . | TRBV28 | CASNQLRESGNTIYF | TGTGCCAGCAACCAACTCAGGGAATCTGGAAACACCATATATTTT
TRBJ2-7 | . | . | TRBV6-5 | CASSYEVNSYEQYF | TGTGCCAGCAGTTACGAGGTCAACTCCTACGAGCAGTACTTC
TRBJ1-1 | . | . | TRBV27 | CASSLEAMNTEAFF | TGTGCCAGCAGTTTAGAAGCGATGAACACTGAAGCTTTCTTT
TRBJ1-1 | few | . | TRBV2 | CASSEPMGRYTEAFF | TGTGCCAGCAGCGAACCCATGGGTCGCTACACTGAAGCTTTCTTT
TRBJ2-5 | . | . | TRBV7-4 | CASVARETQYF | TGTGCCAGCGTCGCTCGGGAGACCCAGTACTTC
TRBJ1-3 | . | TRBD1 | TRBV11-2 | CASSWLTGTGPGNTIYF | TGTGCCAGCAGCTGGCTTACCGGGACAGGGCCTGGAAACACCATATATTTT
TRBJ1-2 | . | . | TRBV4-2 | CASSQVETSNYGYTF | TGTGCCAGCAGCCAAGTAGAAACCTCTAACTATGGCTACACCTTC
TRBJ2-2 | . | . | TRBV5-8 | CASSLAGVVFTAGELFF | TGTGCCAGCAGCTTGGCCGGGGTTGTTTTCACCGCCGGGGAGCTGTTTTTT
TRBJ2-1 | . | . | TRBV7-6 | CASSQSSSYNEQFF | TGTGCCAGCAGCCAGTCGAGCTCCTACAATGAGCAGTTCTTC
TRBJ2-3 | . | . | TRBV27 | CASSLLLASDTQYF | TGTGCCAGCAGTTTGCTGCTAGCTTCGGATACGCAGTATTTT
TRBJ1-5 | . | . | TRBV5-1 | CASSLVPNQPQHF | TGCGCCAGCAGCTTGGTCCCCAATCAGCCCCAGCATTTT
TRBJ2-7 | . | . | TRBV9 | CASSEGGQPRYEQYF | TGTGCCAGCAGCGAAGGGGGACAACCCCGCTACGAGCAGTACTTC
TRBJ1-1 | . | . | TRBV6-1 | CASSDPGQGRTEAFF | TGTGCCAGCAGTGATCCTGGGCAGGGGAGGACTGAAGCTTTCTTT
TRBJ1-1 | . | TRBD1 | TRBV2 | CASRGQGDTEAFF | TGTGCCAGCAGGGGACAGGGGGACACTGAAGCTTTCTTT
TRBJ1-1 | . | . | TRBV5-1 | CASRPGLVDTEAFF | TGCGCCAGCAGACCCGGCCTAGTGGACACTGAAGCTTTCTTT
TRBJ1-2 | . | TRBD1 | TRBV11-2 | CASSLLGTGGATF | TGTGCCAGCAGCTTATTAGGGACAGGGGGCGCGACCTTC
TRBJ2-7 | . | TRBD1 | TRBV28 | CASSFSRRDRRGGYEQYF | TGTGCCAGCAGTTTCAGTCGTCGGGACAGGAGAGGGGGATACGAGCAGTACTTC
TRBJ2-5 | . | TRBD2 | TRBV28 | CASSLSRFSGKEETQYF | TGTGCCAGCAGTTTATCGAGGTTCAGCGGGAAGGAAGAGACCCAGTACTTC
TRBJ1-1 | few | . | TRBV9 | CASSVGDTEAFF | TGTGCCAGCAGCGTAGGTGACACTGAAGCTTTCTTT
TRBJ2-7 | . | . | TRBV11-2 | CASSPVARQGSYEQYF | TGTGCCAGCAGCCCCGTCGCAAGGCAGGGCTCCTACGAGCAGTACTTC
TRBJ2-7 | . | . | TRBV6-1 | CASRAGATYEQYF | TGTGCCAGCAGGGCCGGGGCCACTTACGAGCAGTACTTC
TRBJ2-3 | . | . | TRBV6-6 | CASRSAGVRGDTQYF | TGTGCCAGCAGATCCGCAGGGGTTAGAGGGGATACGCAGTATTTT
TRBJ2-7 | . | TRBD2 | TRBV2 | CASSGGSGRASEQYF | TGTGCCAGCAGTGGGGGGAGCGGGAGGGCATCCGAGCAGTACTTC
TRBJ2-5 | few | . | TRBV6-4 | CASSALAGSGETQYF | TGTGCCAGCAGCGCTTTGGCGGGGAGTGGAGAGACCCAGTACTTC
TRBJ2-3 | . | . | TRBV28 | CASSLGGSTDTQYF | TGTGCCAGCAGTTTGGGCGGTAGCACAGATACGCAGTATTTT
TRBJ2-1 | . | TRBD2 | TRBV11-3 | CASSQTSGSRDEQFF | TGTGCCAGCAGTCAGACTAGCGGGAGTCGCGATGAGCAGTTCTTC